A single sample gave rise to the 14 T cell receptor beta chains below, sequenced in a study of regulatory dendritic cells for organ transplantation. Allogeneic regulatory or mature dendritic cells were co-cultured for 5 days with CFSE-labeled sorted T cells at 1:10. These TCRs are of unknown antigen specificity. Sequenced by immunoSEQ multiplex PCR; TCRdb stores in-frame clones only, minus some. Here the sample spans approximately 5,400 clones, roughly 74% being singletons. The sample consisted of memory CD8+ T cells from blood cultured with regulatory dendritic cells. Subset reported: CD45RO+ memory T cells. The receptors were gathered from a human donor in good health.

The genes are TRBV9 and TRBJ2-5; D remains ambiguous. Trimming shortened V by 0 bases and J by 1 base, and 10 bases separated the two germline ends. CDR1 is SGDLS and CDR2 is YYNGEE in the germline V gene. This CDR3 is built from 15 residues. The CDR3 coding sequence is TGTGCCAGCAGCGTAGAGATAAGCGCCCAAGAGACCCAGTACTTC. Its protein is CASSVEISAQETQYF.

This clone was seen just once. V usage is TRBV9 and J usage is TRBJ2-1, with D tentatively TRBD1 (6 bases). V was cut by 1 base and J by 4 bases, with 12 bases left in between. CDR3 length equals 15 residues. CDR1 and CDR2 from the germline V gene are SGDLS and YYNGEE. As DNA, the CDR3 is TGTGCCAGCAGCGTACAGGGGACCCCTTACAATGAGCAGTTCTTC. Its translation: CASSVQGTPYNEQFF.

The V call is TRBV4-1, the J call TRBJ2-3; D not resolved. Trimming took off 0 bases at V and 2 bases at J, with 12 bases between the two ends. CDR1 and CDR2 from the germline V gene are MGHRA and YSYEKL. The CDR3 length is 16 residues. CDR3 sequence reads: CASSQEVKLATDTQYF. The CDR3 DNA reads TGCGCCAGCAGCCAAGAGGTCAAATTGGCCACAGATACGCAGTATTTT.

This clone has just a few counts. The chain carries TRBV2 and TRBJ1-1; 8 nucleotides align to TRBD1. The germline V gene has CDR1 SNHLY and CDR2 FYNNEI. J lost 6 bases, V lost 7 bases, and 4 bases had no gene match. The CDR3 has 12 amino acids. The CDR3 coding sequence is TGTGCCAGCACCGACAGGGGACCTGAAGCTTTCTTT. This sequence encodes CASTDRGPEAFF. The full variable domain, rest sourced from reference TRBV2 and TRBJ1-1, is EPEVTQTPSHQVTQMGQEVILRCVPISNHLYFYWYRQILGQKVEFLVSFYNNEISEKSEIFDDQFSVERPDGSNFTLKIRSTKLEDSAMYFCASTDRGPEAFFGQGTRLTVV.

The V call is TRBV5-4, the J call TRBJ2-2; maybe TRBD2 (5 bases). Trimming left V 3 bases short and J 5 bases short, with 14 bases between. Germline V gene lookup returns CDR1 SGHNT and CDR2 YYREEE (reference sequence). CDR3 length equals 15 residues. The CDR3 DNA follows: TGTGCCAGCAGCTGGATCTCGAGCGGAACCGGGGAGCTGTTTTTT. Protein: CASSWISSGTGELFF.

The V call is TRBV5-6, the J call TRBJ2-7, with D perhaps assigned TRBD1 or TRBD2 (5 bases each). The germline V and J ends were trimmed by 0 bases and 0 bases, with 7 bases remaining between them. The CDR3 sequence is 14 residues long. Germline values: CDR1 SGHDT, CDR2 YYEEEE. Here the CDR3 reads CASSLGGDSYEQYF. As DNA, the CDR3 is TGTGCCAGCAGCTTGGGAGGGGACTCCTACGAGCAGTACTTC.

V is TRBV2 and J is TRBJ2-7, with TRBD1 identical over 10 bases. This CDR3 spans 15 amino acids. With 3 bases clipped from V and 7 bases from J, the junction kept 9 bases outside the gene matches. The germline V gene has CDR1 SNHLY and CDR2 FYNNEI. This CDR3 is CASSDGDRGSGEQYF. DNA for the CDR3: TGTGCCAGCAGTGACGGGGACAGGGGTAGTGGGGAGCAGTACTTC. Combining the CDR3 with reference TRBV2 and TRBJ2-7 gives the whole variable domain EPEVTQTPSHQVTQMGQEVILRCVPISNHLYFYWYRQILGQKVEFLVSFYNNEISEKSEIFDDQFSVERPDGSNFTLKIRSTKLEDSAMYFCASSDGDRGSGEQYFGPGTRLTVT.

The V gene is TRBV28, the J gene TRBJ2-1; possible D gene TRBD1, 6 bases. Looked up from germline, CDR1 is MDHEN and CDR2 is SYDVKM. V gave up 6 bases and J gave up 12 bases, with 12 bases separating them. The CDR3 has 11 amino acids. The chain's CDR3 is CASSQGRRQFF. The CDR3 coding sequence is TGTGCCAGCAGCCAGGGGCGGCGGCAGTTCTTC.

This chain joins TRBV6-6 and TRBJ1-4; 7 bases match TRBD1. This CDR3 comprises 14 residues. Germline lookup yields CDR1 MNHNY and CDR2 SVGAGI (reference sequence). The trim removed 9 bases at V and 7 bases at J, leaving 11 bases unmatched. In nucleotides, the CDR3 is TGTGCCAGTGCATTCCCTCACAGGGGTGAAAAACTGTTTTTT. This encodes CASAFPHRGEKLFF.

The chain's CDR3 is CASSYPFEGGEDTQYF. CDR3 in DNA: TGTGCCAGCAGTTACCCCTTCGAAGGGGGGGAGGATACGCAGTATTTT. The chain recombines TRBV6-6 with TRBJ2-3; D possibly corresponds to TRBD2 (7 bases). The V end was cut by 2 bases, the J end by 6 bases, with 18 bases between. Germline V gene lookup returns CDR1 MNHNY and CDR2 SVGAGI (reference sequence). CDR3 length equals 16 residues.

The chain joins TRBV19 to TRBJ1-5; no clear D gene. Germline V gene lookup returns CDR1 LNHDA and CDR2 SQIVND (reference sequence). CDR3 length: 13 residues. V shed 3 bases and J shed 7 bases, with 10 bases lying between them. The chain's CDR3 is CASSIEWGQPQHF. CDR3 sequence (DNA): TGTGCCAGTAGTATCGAGTGGGGACAGCCCCAGCATTTT.

V gene TRBV29-1 combines with J gene TRBJ2-1; possible D gene TRBD2, 5 bases. The CDR3 covers 15 residues. The germline V gene has CDR1 SQVTM and CDR2 ANQGSEA. V was shortened by 1 base and J by 4 bases, with 14 bases between the two germline ends. CDR3 region: CSVEGAVASYNEQFF. For the CDR3, the DNA is TGCAGCGTTGAAGGAGCGGTAGCGTCTTACAATGAGCAGTTCTTC.

The chain combines TRBV28 with TRBJ2-1; the match to TRBD2 covers 8 bases. CDR1 is MDHEN, CDR2 SYDVKM, per germline. V lost 2 bases, J lost 0 bases, and 3 bases stayed unmatched. CDR3 length equals 16 residues. CDR3 coding DNA: TGTGCCAGCAGTTTACAGGGGACTAGCTCCTACAATGAGCAGTTCTTC. Encoded protein: CASSLQGTSSYNEQFF.

The gene calls are TRBV14 and TRBJ2-5, with D hard to call. Germline CDR1 reads SGHDN; CDR2 reads FVKESK. The CDR3 runs 12 residues. Trimming removed 1 base at V and 7 bases at J, with 7 bases between. In DNA form, the CDR3 reads TGTGCCAGCAGCCAAGGTAGGCGGACCCAGTACTTC. Its protein is CASSQGRRTQYF.